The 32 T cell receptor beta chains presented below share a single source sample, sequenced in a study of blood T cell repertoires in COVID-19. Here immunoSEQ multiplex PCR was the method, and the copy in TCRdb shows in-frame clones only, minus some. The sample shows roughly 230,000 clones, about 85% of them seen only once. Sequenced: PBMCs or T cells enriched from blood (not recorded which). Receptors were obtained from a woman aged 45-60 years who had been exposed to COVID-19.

DNA of the CDR3: TGTGCCAGCAGTTTTGAGACAGCCACAATGAACACTGAAGCTTTCTTT. It yields the protein CASSFETATMNTEAFF. This chain uses TRBV27 with TRBJ1-1; a possible D gene is TRBD1 (5 bases). V was cut by 3 bases and J by 0 bases, with 14 bases left in between. This CDR3 comprises 16 residues. CDR1 is MNHEY and CDR2 is SMNVEV in the germline V gene (reference sequence).

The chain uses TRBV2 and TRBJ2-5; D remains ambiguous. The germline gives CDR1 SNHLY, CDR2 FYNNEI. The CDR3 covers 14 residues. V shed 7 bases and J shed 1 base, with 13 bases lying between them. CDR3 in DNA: TGTGCCAGCACCCCCTTGGGCTCCCAAGAGACCCAGTACTTC. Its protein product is CASTPLGSQETQYF.

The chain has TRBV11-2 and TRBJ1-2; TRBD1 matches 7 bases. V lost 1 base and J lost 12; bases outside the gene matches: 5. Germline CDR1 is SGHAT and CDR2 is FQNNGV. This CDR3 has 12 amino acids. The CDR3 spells CASSLGKTGNTF. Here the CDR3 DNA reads TGTGCCAGCAGCTTAGGGAAGACAGGGAACACCTTC. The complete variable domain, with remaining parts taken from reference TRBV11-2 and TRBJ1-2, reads EAGVAQSPRYKIIEKRQSVAFWCNPISGHATLYWYQQILGQGPKLLIQFQNNGVVDDSQLPKDRFSAERLKGVDSTLKIQPAKLEDSAVYLCASSLGKTGNTFGSGTRLTVV.

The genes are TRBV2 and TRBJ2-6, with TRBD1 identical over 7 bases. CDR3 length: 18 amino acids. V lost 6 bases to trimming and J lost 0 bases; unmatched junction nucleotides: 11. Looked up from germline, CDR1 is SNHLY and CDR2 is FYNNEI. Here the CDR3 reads CASRPDRALSSGANVLTF. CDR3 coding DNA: TGTGCCAGCAGACCCGACAGGGCTCTATCCTCTGGGGCCAACGTCCTGACTTTC. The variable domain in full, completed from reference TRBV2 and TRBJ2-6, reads EPEVTQTPSHQVTQMGQEVILRCVPISNHLYFYWYRQILGQKVEFLVSFYNNEISEKSEIFDDQFSVERPDGSNFTLKIRSTKLEDSAMYFCASRPDRALSSGANVLTFGAGSRLTVL.

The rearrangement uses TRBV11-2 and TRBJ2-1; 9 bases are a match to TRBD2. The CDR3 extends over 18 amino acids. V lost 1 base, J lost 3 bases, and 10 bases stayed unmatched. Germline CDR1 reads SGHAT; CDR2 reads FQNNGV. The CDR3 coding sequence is TGTGCCAGCAGCTTAGTACGTGGCGGGGGGGAATTCTACAATGAGCAGTTCTTC. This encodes CASSLVRGGGEFYNEQFF. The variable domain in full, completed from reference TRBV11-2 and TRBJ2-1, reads EAGVAQSPRYKIIEKRQSVAFWCNPISGHATLYWYQQILGQGPKLLIQFQNNGVVDDSQLPKDRFSAERLKGVDSTLKIQPAKLEDSAVYLCASSLVRGGGEFYNEQFFGPGTRLTVL.

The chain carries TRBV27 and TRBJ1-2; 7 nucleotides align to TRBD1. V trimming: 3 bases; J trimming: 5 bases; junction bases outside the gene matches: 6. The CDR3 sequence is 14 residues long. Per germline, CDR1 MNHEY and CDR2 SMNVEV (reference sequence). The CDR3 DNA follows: TGTGCCAGCAGTTTCAGACAGGGAGAATATGGCTACACCTTC. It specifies CASSFRQGEYGYTF.

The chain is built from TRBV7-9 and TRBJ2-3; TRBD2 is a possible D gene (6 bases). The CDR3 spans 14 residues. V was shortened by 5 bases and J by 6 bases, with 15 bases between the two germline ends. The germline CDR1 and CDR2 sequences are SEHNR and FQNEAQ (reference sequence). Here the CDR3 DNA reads TGTGCCAGCAGCCGACTAGTCATCGGGGATACGCAGTATTTT. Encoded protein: CASSRLVIGDTQYF. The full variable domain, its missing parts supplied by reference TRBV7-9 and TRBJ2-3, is DTGVSQNPRHKITKRGQNVTFRCDPISEHNRLYWYRQTLGQGPEFLTYFQNEAQLEKSRLLSDRFSAERPKGSFSTLEIQRTEQGDSAMYLCASSRLVIGDTQYFGPGTRLTVL.

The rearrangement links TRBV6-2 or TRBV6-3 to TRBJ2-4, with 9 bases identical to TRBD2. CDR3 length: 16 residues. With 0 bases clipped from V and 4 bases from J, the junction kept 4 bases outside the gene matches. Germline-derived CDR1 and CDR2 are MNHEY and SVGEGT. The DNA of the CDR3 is TGTGCCAGCAGTTACTCGATGAGCGGGGGGAAAAACATTCAGTACTTC. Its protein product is CASSYSMSGGKNIQYF.

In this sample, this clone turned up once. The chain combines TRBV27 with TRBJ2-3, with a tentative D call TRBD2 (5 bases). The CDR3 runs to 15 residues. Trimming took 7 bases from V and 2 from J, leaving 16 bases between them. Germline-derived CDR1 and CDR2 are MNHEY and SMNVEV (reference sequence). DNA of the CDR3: TGTGCCAGCACCTGGTCGAGCGGTTACACAGATACGCAGTATTTT. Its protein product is CASTWSSGYTDTQYF.

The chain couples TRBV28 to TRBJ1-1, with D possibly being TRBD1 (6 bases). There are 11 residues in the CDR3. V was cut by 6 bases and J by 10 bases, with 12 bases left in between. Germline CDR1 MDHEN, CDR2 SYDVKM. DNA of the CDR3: TGTGCCAGCAGGAGGGAAGGGGGAGCTTTCTTT. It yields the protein CASRREGGAFF.

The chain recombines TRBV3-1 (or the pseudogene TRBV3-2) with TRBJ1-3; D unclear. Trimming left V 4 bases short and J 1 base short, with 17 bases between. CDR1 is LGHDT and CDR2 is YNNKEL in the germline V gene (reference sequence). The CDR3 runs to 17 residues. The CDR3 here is CASSPQRGHSSGNTIYF. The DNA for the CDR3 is TGTGCCAGCAGCCCGCAAAGAGGTCACTCGTCTGGAAACACCATATATTTT.

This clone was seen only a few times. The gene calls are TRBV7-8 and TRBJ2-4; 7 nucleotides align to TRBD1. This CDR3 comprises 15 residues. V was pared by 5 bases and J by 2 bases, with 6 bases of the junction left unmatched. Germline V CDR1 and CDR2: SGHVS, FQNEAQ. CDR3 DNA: TGTGCCAGCAGCGCGGAGACAGGGACCAAAAACATTCAGTACTTC. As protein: CASSAETGTKNIQYF.

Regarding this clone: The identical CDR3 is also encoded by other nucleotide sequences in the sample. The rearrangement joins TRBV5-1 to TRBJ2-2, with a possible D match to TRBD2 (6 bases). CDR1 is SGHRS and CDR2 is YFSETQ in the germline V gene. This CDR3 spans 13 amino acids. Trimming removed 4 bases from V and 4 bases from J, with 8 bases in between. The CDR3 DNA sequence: TGCGCCAGCAGCCTCGGGGGCACCGGGGAGCTGTTTTTT. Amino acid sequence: CASSLGGTGELFF.

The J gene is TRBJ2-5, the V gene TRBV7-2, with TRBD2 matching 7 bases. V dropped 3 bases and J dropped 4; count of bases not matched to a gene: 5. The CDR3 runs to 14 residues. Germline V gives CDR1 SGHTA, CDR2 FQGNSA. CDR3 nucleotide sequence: TGTGCCAGCAGCTTCGGCGGGGGACCAGAGACCCAGTACTTC. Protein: CASSFGGGPETQYF.

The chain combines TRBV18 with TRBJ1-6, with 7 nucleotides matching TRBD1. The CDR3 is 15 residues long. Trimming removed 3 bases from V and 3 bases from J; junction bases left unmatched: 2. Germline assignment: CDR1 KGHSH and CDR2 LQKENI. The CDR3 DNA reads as TGTGCCAGCTCACCGGGACAGCTCTATAATTCACCCCTCCACTTT. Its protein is CASSPGQLYNSPLHF.

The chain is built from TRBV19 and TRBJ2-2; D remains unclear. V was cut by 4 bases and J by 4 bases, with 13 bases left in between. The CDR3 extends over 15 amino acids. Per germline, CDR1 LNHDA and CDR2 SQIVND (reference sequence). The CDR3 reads CASSRAPLSTGELFF. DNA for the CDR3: TGTGCCAGTAGTAGAGCTCCCCTCTCCACCGGGGAGCTGTTTTTT.

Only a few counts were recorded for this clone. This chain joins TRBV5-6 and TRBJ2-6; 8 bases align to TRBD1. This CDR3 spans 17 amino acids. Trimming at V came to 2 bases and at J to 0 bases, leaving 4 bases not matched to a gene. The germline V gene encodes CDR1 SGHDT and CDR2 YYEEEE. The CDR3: CASSFAGGLSGANVLTF. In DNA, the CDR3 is TGTGCCAGCAGCTTTGCAGGGGGCCTCTCTGGGGCCAACGTCCTGACTTTC.

The CDR3 spells CASSLQRQGGTGELFF. In DNA form, the CDR3 reads TGTGCCAGCAGCCTACAGAGACAGGGGGGCACCGGGGAGCTGTTTTTT. This chain links TRBV27 with TRBJ2-2, with TRBD1 identical over 9 bases. Unmatched junction bases numbered 9, after V lost 6 bases and J lost 4 bases. Germline CDR1 MNHEY, CDR2 SMNVEV (reference sequence). This CDR3 is built from 16 residues.

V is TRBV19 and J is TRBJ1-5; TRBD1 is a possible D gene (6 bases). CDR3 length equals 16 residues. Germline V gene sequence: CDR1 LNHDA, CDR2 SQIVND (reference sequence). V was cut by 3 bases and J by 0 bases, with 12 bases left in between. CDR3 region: CASSITGLGSNQPQHF. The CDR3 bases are TGTGCCAGTAGTATTACAGGGTTGGGTAGCAATCAGCCCCAGCATTTT.

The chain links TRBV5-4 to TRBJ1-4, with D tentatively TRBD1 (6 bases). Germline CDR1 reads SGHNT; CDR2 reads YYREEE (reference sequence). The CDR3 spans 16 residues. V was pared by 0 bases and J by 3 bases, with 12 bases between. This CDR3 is CASSLGDRFSNEKLFF. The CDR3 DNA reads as TGTGCCAGCAGCTTGGGCGACAGGTTTTCTAATGAAAAACTGTTTTTT.

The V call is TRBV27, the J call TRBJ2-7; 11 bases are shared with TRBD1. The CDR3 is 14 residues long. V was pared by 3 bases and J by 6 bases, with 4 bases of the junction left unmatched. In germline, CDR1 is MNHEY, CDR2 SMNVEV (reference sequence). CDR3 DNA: TGTGCCAGCAGTTTCCCCGGGACAGGGGGCGAGCAGTACTTC. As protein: CASSFPGTGGEQYF.

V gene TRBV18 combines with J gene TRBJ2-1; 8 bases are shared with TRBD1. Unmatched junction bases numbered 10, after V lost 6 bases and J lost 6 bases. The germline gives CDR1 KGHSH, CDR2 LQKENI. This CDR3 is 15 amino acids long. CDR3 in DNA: TGTGCCAGCTCCCCCGGACAGGGAGTATCCAATGAGCAGTTCTTC. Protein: CASSPGQGVSNEQFF.

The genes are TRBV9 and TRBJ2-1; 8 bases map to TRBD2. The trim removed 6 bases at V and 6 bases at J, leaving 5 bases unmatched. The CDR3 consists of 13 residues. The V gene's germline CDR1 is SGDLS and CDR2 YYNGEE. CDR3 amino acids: CASNPGGVNEQFF. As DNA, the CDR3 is TGTGCCAGCAACCCGGGAGGGGTCAATGAGCAGTTCTTC. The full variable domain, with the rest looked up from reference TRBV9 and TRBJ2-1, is DSGVTQTPKHLITATGQRVTLRCSPRSGDLSVYWYQQSLDQGLQFLIQYYNGEERAKGNILERFSAQQFPDLHSELNLSSLELGDSALYFCASNPGGVNEQFFGPGTRLTVL.

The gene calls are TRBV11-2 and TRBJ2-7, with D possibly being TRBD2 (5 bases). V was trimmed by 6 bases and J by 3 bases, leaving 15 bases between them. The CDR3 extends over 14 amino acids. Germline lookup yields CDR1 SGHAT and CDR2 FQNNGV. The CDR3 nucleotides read TGTGCCAGCAGTAAACTAGAACCCATCTACGAGCAGTACTTC. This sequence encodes CASSKLEPIYEQYF.

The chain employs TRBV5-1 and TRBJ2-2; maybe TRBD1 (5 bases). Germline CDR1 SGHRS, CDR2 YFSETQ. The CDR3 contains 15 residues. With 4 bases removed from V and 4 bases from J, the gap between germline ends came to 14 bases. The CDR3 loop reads CASSPYWGGTGELFF. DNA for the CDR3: TGCGCCAGCAGCCCCTATTGGGGCGGCACCGGGGAGCTGTTTTTT.

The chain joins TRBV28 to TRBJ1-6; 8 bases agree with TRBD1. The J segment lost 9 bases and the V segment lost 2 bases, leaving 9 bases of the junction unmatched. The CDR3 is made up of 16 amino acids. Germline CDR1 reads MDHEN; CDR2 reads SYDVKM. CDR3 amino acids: CASSLDRGQGGSPLHF. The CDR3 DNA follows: TGTGCCAGCAGTTTAGACAGGGGACAAGGGGGTTCACCCCTCCACTTT.

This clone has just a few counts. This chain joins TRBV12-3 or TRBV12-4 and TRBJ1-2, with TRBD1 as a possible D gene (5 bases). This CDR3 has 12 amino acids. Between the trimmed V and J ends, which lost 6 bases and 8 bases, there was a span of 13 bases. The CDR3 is CASSWGVGGYTF. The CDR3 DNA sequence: TGTGCCAGCAGCTGGGGGGTCGGAGGCTACACCTTC.

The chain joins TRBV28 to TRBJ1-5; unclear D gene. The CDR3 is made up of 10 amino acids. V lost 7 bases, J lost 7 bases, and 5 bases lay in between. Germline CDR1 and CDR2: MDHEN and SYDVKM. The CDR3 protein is CASNYQPQHF. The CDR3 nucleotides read TGTGCCAGCAACTACCAGCCCCAGCATTTT. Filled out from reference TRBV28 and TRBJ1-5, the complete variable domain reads DVKVTQSSRYLVKRTGEKVFLECVQDMDHENMFWYRQDPGLGLRLIYFSYDVKMKEKGDIPEGYSVSREKKERFSLILESASTNQTSMYLCASNYQPQHFGDGTRLSIL.

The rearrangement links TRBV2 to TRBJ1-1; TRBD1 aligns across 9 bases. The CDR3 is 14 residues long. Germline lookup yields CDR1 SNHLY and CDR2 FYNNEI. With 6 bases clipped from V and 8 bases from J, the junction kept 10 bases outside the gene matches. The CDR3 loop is CASSPGTGFQEAFF. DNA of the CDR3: TGTGCCAGCAGCCCCGGGACAGGGTTTCAAGAAGCTTTCTTT.

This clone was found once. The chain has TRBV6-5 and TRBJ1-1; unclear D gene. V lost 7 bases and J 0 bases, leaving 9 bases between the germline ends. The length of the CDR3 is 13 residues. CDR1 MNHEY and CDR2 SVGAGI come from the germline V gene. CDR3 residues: CASILRVNTEAFF. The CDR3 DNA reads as TGTGCCAGCATTTTGAGGGTGAACACTGAAGCTTTCTTT.

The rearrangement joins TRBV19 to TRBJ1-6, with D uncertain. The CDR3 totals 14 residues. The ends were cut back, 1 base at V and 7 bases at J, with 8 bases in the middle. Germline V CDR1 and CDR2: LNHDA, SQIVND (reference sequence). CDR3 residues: CASSIVQVNSPLHF. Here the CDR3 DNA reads TGTGCCAGTAGTATAGTACAAGTAAATTCACCCCTCCACTTT.

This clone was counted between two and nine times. The CDR3 here is CASSPGGTAYEQYF. The DNA for the CDR3 is TGTGCCAGCAGTCCCGGGGGAACGGCCTACGAGCAGTACTTC. The V and J genes are TRBV2 and TRBJ2-7; D is possibly TRBD2 (6 bases). V shed 5 bases and J shed 2 bases, with 13 bases lying between them. This CDR3 has 14 amino acids. Germline loops: CDR1 SNHLY, CDR2 FYNNEI.